This TCR beta chain was recorded in a study of shared clonotypes between healthy human individuals (dated by TCRdb to about 2020). Study-level background: The cohort comprised a couple of women and a few men aged 18 to 49 years. Leukapheresis yielded between about 0.85 and 10 billion PBMCs per donor. For each donor, CD4 naive and CD4 memory were each run on three plates, CD8 naive on two plates, and CD8 memory on one plate. To estimate repertoire size and how much clonotype sharing occurs between individuals, the study deeply sequenced the blood TCR repertoires of 5 or 6 healthy adults. To increase sequencing depth and limit assay-specific biases, different laboratories used diverse techniques to prepare libraries and sequence TCR repertoires. What the research found in general, with its limitations: The genetic and exposure-history diversity represented was limited by the small number of donors. Even with the large sequencing depth, rarefaction of the sorted-subset datasets indicated that sequencing was incomplete. Larger estimated clonotype richness was generally found for naive subsets than for memory subsets. Compared with non-shared clonotypes, clonotypes shared by all four sorted-subset donors had higher generation probabilities. Pairwise subsampling indicated that sequencing depth was expected to affect the degree of clonotype sharing among donors. Roughly 5.2% of naive CD4, 3% to 3.5% of naive CD8, 2.3% of memory CD4, and approximately 0.4% of memory CD8 clonotypes were shared across a few donors. Only blood was sampled, and tissue TCR repertoires likely differ from those in blood.

Using the deep immunoSEQ assay, multiplex PCR amplified TCR CDR3 regions from genomic DNA. For each cell subset, the extracted genomic DNA was distributed evenly across all wells of several immunoSEQ 96-well plates, and each plate served as one replicate. For sorted subsets, each replicate PCR was loaded with roughly 0.2 ug genomic DNA, equivalent to approximately 33,000 T cell genomes. Purified libraries were measured with a Qubit 3.0 fluorometer, size-checked on a Bioanalyzer 2100, and measured again with the KAPA Library Quantification kit. Each immunoSEQ 96-well plate was sequenced on its own single-read 150-cycle Illumina NextSeq 550 flow cell. The authors' analysis ran thus. Because the immunoSEQ output included only junctional sequences and no quality scores, the filtering could not be the same as the filtering used for full-length reads. Sequences were annotated with PyIR, a Python wrapper for IgBLAST v1.9, using IMGT germline references to assign V/J genes and CDR3. Reads were removed for weak V/J assignments (E-value above 1e-6), missing CDR3, stop codons, out-of-frame junctions, or ambiguous translated residues. A V3J clonotype was defined by an identical inferred V gene, J gene, and CDR3 amino acid sequence. To compute the percentage overlap between repertoires, the number of shared unique clonotypes was divided by the size of the smaller repertoire. Richness of each repertoire was evaluated using RTK rarefaction, the Chao1 estimator, and Recon v2.1 estimates of unobserved clonotypes. Generation probabilities for all TCRbeta clonotypes obtained by the gDNA method from a handful of donors were computed using OLGA. The source is immuneACCESS, and TCRdb retained only in-frame sequences with V and J called. Part of the clones is not carried over; for the studies checked, unresolved V genes explain less than half of this, and the remainder is unexplained. The V and J calls and clone size are taken from that table; D and trimming were inferred from the DNA. Here the sample has about 360,000 clones; roughly 80% occur a single time. The ten largest account for about 10% of the sample.

Donors were healthy HIV-negative adults with no recently reported acute infections or vaccinations. Every donor was a Caucasian adult living in Nashville, Tennessee, USA. CD4+ T cells were enriched through magnetic negative selection, after which naive cells were positively selected on CD45RA and the remaining negative fraction served as the memory subset. After blood collection by leukapheresis, PBMCs were isolated using Ficoll-Histopaque density gradient centrifugation and then cryopreserved in the vapor phase of liquid nitrogen. Analytical flow cytometry was used to check the purity and quantity of each magnetically sorted T cell population. From each sorted fraction, genomic DNA was isolated and quantified by UV absorbance on a Nanodrop 2000c. V lost 5 bases and J lost 4 bases; the stretch between them is 11 bases long. From its cysteine to its phenylalanine, the CDR3 spans 13 amino acids. Just CDR3 DNA is preserved here, 39 bases in frame from base 1. According to the germline V gene, CDR1 reads WSHSY and CDR2 reads SAAADI.

With regard to this clone: Its recognized antigen is unknown. The record has no base qualities; no much larger clone is one base away.

The chain joins TRBV10-2 to TRBJ2-5, with the D segment identity uncertain. The receptor comes from a young man in good health. The sequenced sample consisted of memory CD4+ T cells sorted from blood. Taken with the paper, the label for cell subset or site translates to: CD45RA-negative fraction. The nucleotides are TGCGCCAGCAGTCCACGGAGAGGAGAGACCCAGTACTTC. This codes for CASSPRRGETQYF.